Below, one T cell receptor beta chain is given with its context. As yet, its antigen is unknown. Data came from immunoSEQ multiplex PCR; TCRdb stores just in-frame clones and leaves some out. The table records about 71,000 clones, approximately 88% of them present only once. Germline loops: CDR1 MNHNS, CDR2 SASEGT. CDR3 size: 14 residues. The V and J ends lost 7 bases and 2 bases respectively, with 15 bases between them. This sample is drawn from a study of PD-L1 blockade in urothelial cancer. Study-level background: Between 0 and 3 prior chemotherapy regimens had been given to patients. Treatment start was followed by blood analysis at 3 weeks (second dose) and again at 6 weeks.

Study-level results: Better survival was forecast by a pretreatment blood TCR clonality below the median.

This receptor was taken from a man aged 55 to 70 with urothelial cancer. Source: PBMCs, taken around atezolizumab (anti-PD-L1) treatment. V is TRBV6-1 and J is TRBJ2-7; TRBD2 might be the D (6 bases). The chain's CDR3 is CASTPGGLAYEQYF. For the CDR3, the DNA is TGTGCCAGCACCCCAGGAGGGTTAGCCTACGAGCAGTACTTC.